A single sample is the source of the 20 T cell receptor beta chains below, sequenced in a study of T cells after yellow fever vaccination. TCRdb re-derived calls from the 5' RACE reads in MiXCR, one entry per CDR3 protein. The sample lists approximately 74,000 distinct CDR3 sequences, approximately 6.9% occurring once. The sequencing used CD8+ T cells sorted from PBMCs, collected 5 to 6 days after the first yellow fever vaccination. The receptors derive from a man aged 18 to 35 who received the YFV17D yellow fever vaccine.

This clonotype was detected many times. V usage is TRBV14 and J usage is TRBJ2-7; D gene unclear. Trimming removed 0 bases from V and 3 bases from J, with 9 bases in between. CDR1 is SGHDN and CDR2 is FVKESK in the germline V gene. This CDR3 has 14 amino acids. The CDR3 reads CASSQEERVYEQYV. The CDR3 DNA sequence: TGTGCCAGCAGCCAAGAGGAAAGGGTCTACGAGCAGTACGTC.

This sequence joins TRBV4-1 and TRBJ2-1, with 7 nucleotides matching TRBD1. Germline values: CDR1 MGHRA, CDR2 YSYEKL. CDR3 length equals 16 residues. The junction had 12 bases not matched to a gene; V was cut back by 4 bases and J by 6 bases. This CDR3 is CASSLVGTAEANEQFF. DNA of the CDR3: TGCGCCAGCAGCCTAGTCGGGACAGCGGAGGCCAATGAGCAGTTCTTC.

CDR3 coding DNA: TGTGCCAGCAGCGTCGTGGCTAGCGGGGGGTACATTCAGTACTTC. This gives the protein CASSVVASGGYIQYF. The chain is built from TRBV7-2 and TRBJ2-4; 11 bases align to TRBD2. There are 15 residues in the CDR3. Trimming removed 5 bases from V and 8 bases from J; junction bases left unmatched: 8. Germline assignment: CDR1 SGHTA and CDR2 FQGNSA. The full variable domain, rest sourced from reference TRBV7-2 and TRBJ2-4, is GAGVSQSPSNKVTEKGKDVELRCDPISGHTALYWYRQSLGQGLEFLIYFQGNSAPDKSGLPSDRFSAERTGGSVSTLTIQRTQQEDSAVYLCASSVVASGGYIQYFGAGTRLSVL.

The table lists this clonotype with a few counts. The V call is TRBV7-2, the J call TRBJ2-1, with 9 nucleotides matching TRBD2. This CDR3 region has 17 residues. V dropped 6 bases and J dropped 10; count of bases not matched to a gene: 19. Germline V CDR1 and CDR2: SGHTA, FQGNSA. As DNA, the CDR3 is TGTGCCAGCAGTCTAGTCCCCCCCACGGGGACTAGCTCCGAGCAGTTCTTC. Its translation is CASSLVPPTGTSSEQFF.

This clonotype has ten or more counts. The rearrangement uses TRBV4-1 and TRBJ2-5; D uncertain. The CDR3 length is 14 residues. The V end lost 0 bases, the J end lost 7 bases, and 12 bases lay between the germline ends. Germline V gives CDR1 MGHRA, CDR2 YSYEKL. CDR3 DNA sequence: TGCGCCAGCAGCCAAGAGGGCAGCCGCAGGACCCAGTACTTC. This gives the protein CASSQEGSRRTQYF.

The chain employs TRBV4-1 and TRBJ1-6; D is ambiguous. The CDR3 sequence is 15 residues long. The V end lost 0 bases, the J end lost 8 bases, and 11 bases lay between the germline ends. CDR1 and CDR2 from the germline V gene are MGHRA and YSYEKL. The DNA for the CDR3 is TGCGCCAGCAGCCAAGATGAGGCTTGGGATTCACCCCTCCACTTT. Encoded protein: CASSQDEAWDSPLHF.

In its sample, this clonotype was seen a few times. The rearrangement joins TRBV3-1 to TRBJ1-1, with a weak D call TRBD1 (5 bases). Germline assignment: CDR1 LGHDT and CDR2 YNNKEL (reference sequence). V was shortened by 2 bases and J by 0 bases, with 13 bases between the two germline ends. This CDR3 spans 16 amino acids. The CDR3 loop reads CASSQIWGGMNTEAFF. The CDR3 region has the DNA TGTGCCAGCAGCCAAATCTGGGGCGGGATGAACACTGAAGCTTTCTTT.

This clonotype was seen more than once but under ten times. The rearrangement uses TRBV4-1 and TRBJ1-6; 8 bases align to TRBD1. This CDR3 contains 15 residues. J gave up 7 bases and V 4 bases, and 6 bases lay outside the gene matches. Germline V gene lookup returns CDR1 MGHRA and CDR2 YSYEKL. Here the CDR3 DNA reads TGCGCCAGCAGCCCGGGAGGGACAGGCAATTCACCCCTCCACTTT. Its protein is CASSPGGTGNSPLHF.

This clonotype was counted between two and nine times. CDR3 amino acids: CASSYSSSYGPQHF. CDR3 in DNA: TGTGCCAGCAGTTACTCGAGCAGTTATGGGCCCCAGCATTTT. This sequence joins TRBV6-5 and TRBJ1-5; D gene ambiguous. V was clipped by 0 bases and J by 9 bases, with 12 bases between them. From germline, CDR1 is MNHEY and CDR2 SVGAGI. The CDR3 covers 14 residues.

Ten or more counts support this clonotype. The gene calls are TRBV3-1 and TRBJ2-3, with 10 bases lining up with TRBD2. Germline V lookup: CDR1 LGHDT, CDR2 YNNKEL (reference sequence). J gave up 5 bases and V 6 bases, and 8 bases lay outside the gene matches. This CDR3 is 15 amino acids long. CDR3 bases: TGTGCCAGCAGGCCGCTTCTAGCGGGGGTAGATACGCAGTATTTT. Translation: CASRPLLAGVDTQYF.

This clonotype was observed at least ten times. V gene TRBV5-1 combines with J gene TRBJ2-2; 8 bases are a match to TRBD2. This CDR3 is built from 16 residues. V trimming: 1 base; J trimming: 6 bases; junction bases outside the gene matches: 8. CDR1 and CDR2 from the germline V gene are SGHRS and YFSETQ. The CDR3 sequence: CASSLPRLARPGELFF. Written as DNA, the CDR3 is TGCGCCAGCAGCTTGCCCCGACTAGCGAGGCCCGGGGAGCTGTTTTTT.

This clonotype was counted at least ten times. This chain joins TRBV29-1 and TRBJ2-7, with D hard to call. The CDR3 has 12 residues. With 4 bases removed from V and 1 base from J, the gap between germline ends came to 8 bases. CDR1 is SQVTM, CDR2 ANQGSEA, per germline. As DNA, the CDR3 is TGCAGCGTTGGGGATACATCCTACGAGCAGTACTTC. Amino acid sequence: CSVGDTSYEQYF.

This clonotype was observed a few times. The rearrangement joins TRBV4-2 to TRBJ1-2; 10 bases align to TRBD1. The CDR3 covers 17 residues. The V segment lost 0 bases and the J segment 7 bases; nucleotides outside the gene matches: 11. The germline V gene has CDR1 LGHNA and CDR2 YNFKEQ. In DNA, the CDR3 is TGTGCCAGCAGCCAAGAAGGGTCGGGACAGGGGACCTTTGGCTACACCTTC. Encoded protein: CASSQEGSGQGTFGYTF.

This clonotype was observed many times. V and J are TRBV12-3 or TRBV12-4 and TRBJ2-3; D ambiguous. Trimming took 2 bases from V and 6 from J, leaving 18 bases between them. CDR3 length: 16 residues. CDR3 sequence reads: CASSLLEGIERDTQYF. CDR3 DNA sequence: TGTGCCAGCAGTTTACTAGAAGGGATAGAGCGCGATACGCAGTATTTT.

This clonotype was seen many times. The chain is built from TRBV6-2 or TRBV6-3 and TRBJ2-5; 7 bases fit TRBD2. The ends lost 5 bases at V and 4 bases at J; junction bases unmatched: 7. Germline CDR1 is MNHEY and CDR2 is SVGEGT. The CDR3 is 14 amino acids. The CDR3 spells CASSTRDYPETQYF. CDR3 bases: TGTGCCAGCAGTACCCGGGACTACCCAGAGACCCAGTACTTC.

This clonotype has a count of ten or more. This chain uses TRBV4-3 with TRBJ2-3; TRBD2 might be the D (5 bases). The V and J ends lost 0 bases and 7 bases respectively, with 8 bases between them. The CDR3 loop spans 13 amino acids. Germline values: CDR1 LGHNA, CDR2 YSLEER. The DNA for the CDR3 is TGCGCCAGCAGCCAAGATGAGGGATATACGCAGTATTTT. Its protein product is CASSQDEGYTQYF.

This clonotype showed up just a few times. V usage is TRBV4-1 and J usage is TRBJ1-1, with D perhaps matching TRBD1 (5 bases). CDR3 length: 15 amino acids. Germline V gene lookup returns CDR1 MGHRA and CDR2 YSYEKL. Trimming removed 0 bases from V and 3 bases from J, with 11 bases in between. In DNA form, the CDR3 reads TGCGCCAGCAGCCAAGAACTAGGGGCGGACACTGAAGCTTTCTTT. It codes for CASSQELGADTEAFF.

V gene TRBV7-9 combines with J gene TRBJ2-5, with 7 bases matching TRBD1. Germline trimming cut 5 bases from V and 1 base from J; bases unmatched to any gene: 7. Germline assignment: CDR1 SEHNR and CDR2 FQNEAQ (reference sequence). CDR3 length equals 15 residues. For the CDR3, the DNA is TGTGCCAGCAGCCCCTTCGGACAGGTCCAAGAGACCCAGTACTTC. This translates into CASSPFGQVQETQYF.

This clonotype was picked up many times. This sequence joins TRBV11-2 and TRBJ2-1; TRBD1 might be the D (8 bases). The CDR3 has 15 amino acids. CDR1 SGHAT and CDR2 FQNNGV come from the germline V gene. Trimming removed 2 bases from V and 7 bases from J, with 15 bases in between. The CDR3 region is CASSLTQGGFNEQFF. CDR3 nucleotide sequence: TGTGCCAGCAGCTTAACACAGGGGGGGTTTAATGAGCAGTTCTTC.

J is TRBJ2-5 and V is TRBV7-9, with a tentative D call TRBD1 (6 bases). This CDR3 spans 17 amino acids. Germline CDR1 is SEHNR and CDR2 is FQNEAQ (reference sequence). V was pared by 0 bases and J by 2 bases, with 16 bases between. The CDR3 DNA is TGTGCCAGCAGCTTAGCGCGTGGGGACAAGAAACAAGAGACCCAGTACTTC. It is translated as CASSLARGDKKQETQYF.